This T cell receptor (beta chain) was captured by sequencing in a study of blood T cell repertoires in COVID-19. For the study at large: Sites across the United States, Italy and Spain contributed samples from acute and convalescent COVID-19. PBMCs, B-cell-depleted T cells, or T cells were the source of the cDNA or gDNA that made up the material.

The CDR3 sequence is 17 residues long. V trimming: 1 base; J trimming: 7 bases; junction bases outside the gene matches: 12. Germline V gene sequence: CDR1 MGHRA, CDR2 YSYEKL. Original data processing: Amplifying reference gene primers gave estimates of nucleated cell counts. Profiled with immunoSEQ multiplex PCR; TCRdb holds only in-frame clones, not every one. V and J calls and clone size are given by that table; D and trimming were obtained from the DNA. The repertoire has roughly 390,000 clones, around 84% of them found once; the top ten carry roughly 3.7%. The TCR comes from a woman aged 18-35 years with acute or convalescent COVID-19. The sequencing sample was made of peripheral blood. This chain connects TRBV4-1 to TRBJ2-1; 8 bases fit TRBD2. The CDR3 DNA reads TGCGCCAGCAGCCAAGTCTTTCAAGCGGGAGCTCAAAATGAGCAGTTCTTC. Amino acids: CASSQVFQAGAQNEQFF.